This TCR beta chain was found in a study of T-cell reconstitution after alpha-beta-depleted transplantation in children. Trimming removed 2 bases from V and 1 base from J, with 9 bases in between. The CDR3 spans 15 residues. Germline V gene lookup returns CDR1 SGHTA and CDR2 FQGNSA. At least ten counts were recorded for this clonotype. It was with unique molecular identifiers that the TCRbeta library was prepared. TCRdb reanalysed the PCR reads using MiXCR and keeps one entry per CDR3 protein. The sample shows 350,000 to 400,000 distinct CDR3 sequences, roughly 15% of them seen only once. The sample was PBMCs, taken from the stem cell graft. The receptor was derived from a human donor who donated a stem cell graft to a child with Fanconi anemia. This chain connects TRBV7-2 to TRBJ1-5; D gene uncertain. The CDR3 here is CASSLWPGSNQPQHF. DNA of the CDR3: TGTGCCAGCAGCTTATGGCCGGGCAGCAATCAGCCCCAGCATTTT.